The entry that follows covers one TCR beta chain sequence. Its matching antigen is unknown. Here immunoSEQ multiplex PCR was the method, and the copy in TCRdb shows in-frame clones only, minus some. This sample has roughly 2.5 million clones, with just over 90% found just once. CD4+ cells yielded CD45RA+ naive and CD45RA-negative memory subsets. This record comes from a study of shared clonotypes between healthy human individuals. Study as a whole: Donors consisted of a couple of women and three men between 18 and 49.

Trimming at V came to 7 bases and at J to 0 bases, leaving 5 bases not matched to a gene. CDR3 size: 14 residues. Germline V gene data show CDR1 as WNHNN and CDR2 as SYGVQD (reference sequence). Findings and limits, study-wide: As a rule, naive subsets had a larger estimated richness than memory subsets.

The chain joins TRBV10-1 to TRBJ1-1, with 7 bases aligning to TRBD1. Sequenced sample: naive CD4+ T cells sorted from blood. As for subset: CD45RA+ positively selected. This receptor was identified in a young man in good health. The CDR3 region is CASTKQGMNTEAFF. In DNA form, the CDR3 reads TGCGCCAGCACTAAACAGGGGATGAACACTGAAGCTTTCTTT.